Below are 5 T cell receptor beta chains sequenced from a single sample in a study of cytomegalovirus exposure and HLA in healthy donors. Profiling relied on immunoSEQ multiplex PCR, and the TCRdb table lists in-frame clones only, not all of them. The sample carries approximately 130,000 clones, 85% recorded once. What was sequenced was PBMCs. The receptors originated from a woman aged 25 to 39 in good health and CMV-seronegative.

The rearrangement joins TRBV23-1 to TRBJ2-3; TRBD2 aligns across 16 bases. TRBV23-1 is recorded as an ORF, its role being uncertain. CDR3 size: 20 residues. With V trimmed by 9 bases and J by 2 bases, 17 bases remained unmatched. CDR3 in amino acids: CASLAGTSGGVGALTDTQYF. In nucleotides, the CDR3 is TGCGCCAGTCTAGCCGGGACTAGCGGGGGGGTTGGGGCCCTCACAGATACGCAGTATTTT.

This clone was seen only once. The V call is TRBV30, the J call TRBJ2-5; TRBD2 matches 14 bases. CDR3 size: 14 residues. Germline V gene sequence: CDR1 GTSNPN, CDR2 SVGIG (reference sequence). The V segment lost 6 bases and the J segment 5 bases; nucleotides outside the gene matches: 5. In nucleotides, the CDR3 is TGTGCCTGTGGGACTAGCGGGGGTCTGGAGACCCAGTACTTC. It is translated as CACGTSGGLETQYF. Combining the CDR3 with reference TRBV30 and TRBJ2-5 gives the whole variable domain SQTIHQWPATLVQPVGSPLSLECTVEGTSNPNLYWYRQAAGRGLQLLFYSVGIGQISSEVPQNLSASRPQDRQFILSSKKLLLSDSGFYLCACGTSGGLETQYFGPGTRLLVL.

J is TRBJ2-5 and V is TRBV10-3; 10 nucleotides match TRBD2. The CDR3 sequence is 16 residues long. From germline, CDR1 is ENHRY and CDR2 SYGVKD. J lost 2 bases, V lost 0 bases, and 3 bases had no gene match. CDR3 DNA sequence: TGTGCCATCAGTGAGTCGCTAGCGGGGGTGCAAGAGACCCAGTACTTC. It codes for CAISESLAGVQETQYF.

The rearrangement links TRBV27 to TRBJ2-1, with 9 positions matching TRBD1. V shed 5 bases, J shed 10 bases, and the junction held 9 bases outside the gene matches. The germline V gene has CDR1 MNHEY and CDR2 SMNVEV (reference sequence). CDR3 size: 14 residues. The CDR3 sequence: CASSPSIGQGEQFF. Here the CDR3 DNA reads TGTGCCAGCAGTCCCTCGATCGGACAGGGGGAGCAGTTCTTC.

The V gene is TRBV5-1, the J gene TRBJ2-7; TRBD1 agrees at 7 bases. There are 15 residues in the CDR3. Per the germline V gene, CDR1 is SGHRS and CDR2 is YFSETQ. V trimming: 5 bases; J trimming: 3 bases; junction bases outside the gene matches: 11. The CDR3 sequence is CASRPVYRGDYEQYF. DNA for the CDR3: TGCGCCAGCAGACCCGTTTACAGGGGCGACTACGAGCAGTACTTC.